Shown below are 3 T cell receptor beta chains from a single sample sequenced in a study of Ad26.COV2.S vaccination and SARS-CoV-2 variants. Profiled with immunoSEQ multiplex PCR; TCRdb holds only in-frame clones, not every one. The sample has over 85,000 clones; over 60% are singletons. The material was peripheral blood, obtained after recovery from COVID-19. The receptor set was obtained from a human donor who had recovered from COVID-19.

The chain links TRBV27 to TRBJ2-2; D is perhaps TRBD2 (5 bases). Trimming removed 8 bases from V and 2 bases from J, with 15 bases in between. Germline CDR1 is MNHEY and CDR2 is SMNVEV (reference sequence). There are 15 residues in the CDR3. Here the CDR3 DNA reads TGTGCCAGCGGCCGGTCCCGGGAAAACACCGGGGAGCTGTTTTTT. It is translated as CASGRSRENTGELFF.

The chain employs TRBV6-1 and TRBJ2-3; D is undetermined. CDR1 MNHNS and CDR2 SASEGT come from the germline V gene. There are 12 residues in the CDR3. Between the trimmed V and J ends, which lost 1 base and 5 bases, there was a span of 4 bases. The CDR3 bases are TGTGCCAGCAGTGAAGATGGAGATACGCAGTATTTT. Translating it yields CASSEDGDTQYF.

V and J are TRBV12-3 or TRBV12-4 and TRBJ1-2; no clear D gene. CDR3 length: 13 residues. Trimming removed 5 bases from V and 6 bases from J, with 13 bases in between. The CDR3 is CASSPTATDGYTF. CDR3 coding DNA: TGTGCCAGCAGTCCCACAGCAACCGATGGCTACACCTTC.